Sequencing of this T cell receptor (beta chain) was carried out in a study of shared clonotypes between healthy human individuals. Study summary: Two female and a few male donors aged 18 to 49 were enrolled. Per donor, three plates held CD4 naive cells, three held CD4 memory, two held CD8 naive and one held CD8 memory.

CDR1 is MDHEN and CDR2 is SYDVKM in the germline V gene. Unmatched junction bases numbered 14, after V lost 5 bases and J lost 2 bases. CDR3 length: 17 amino acids. Profiled with immunoSEQ multiplex PCR; TCRdb holds only in-frame clones, not every one. The table records roughly 850,000 clones, around 96% of them present only once. Overall study findings and caveats: Represented diversity (both genetic and exposure-history) was limited by the small number of donors. Among non-shared clonotypes, generation probabilities were lower than among those shared by all four donors.

Naive CD8 cells, CD45RO-negative and positively selected for CCR7, excluded terminally differentiated effector memory CD45RA+ cells. Of note for this clone: The antigen is undetermined.

This TCR was sampled from a young man in good health. The chain joins TRBV28 to TRBJ2-7; TRBD2 matches at 8 bases. The material sequenced was naive CD8+ T cells sorted from blood. The CDR3 region has the DNA TGTGCCAGCAGTCCACTCCGCACCGATAGCGGGACCTACGAGCAGTACTTC. It translates to CASSPLRTDSGTYEQYF. Based on the CDR3 plus reference TRBV28 and TRBJ2-7, the full variable domain is DVKVTQSSRYLVKRTGEKVFLECVQDMDHENMFWYRQDPGLGLRLIYFSYDVKMKEKGDIPEGYSVSREKKERFSLILESASTNQTSMYLCASSPLRTDSGTYEQYFGPGTRLTVT.